This T cell receptor (beta chain) originates from a study of cytomegalovirus exposure and HLA in healthy donors. The study, taken as a whole, reports: Being productive about 87% or about 30% of the time was typical of most TCR beta V segments in an earlier analysis.

About this clone: The antigen remains undetermined.

Both 60 Vbeta primers and 13 Jbeta primers went into the PCR. Repertoires were generated with immunoSEQ multiplex PCR, while TCRdb's copy carries only in-frame clones and drops some. The table records about 140,000 clones, 70% of them present only once. V dropped 4 bases and J dropped 8 bases, with 20 bases sitting between them. The V gene's germline CDR1 is SGHDN and CDR2 FVKESK. The CDR3 runs 15 residues. The clonotype was recovered from a woman in her twenties or thirties in good health and CMV-seronegative. The sequenced sample was PBMCs. The chain uses TRBV14 and TRBJ1-2; D is uncertain. In nucleotides, the CDR3 is TGTGCCAGCAGCCCGGCCCTCGAGCCGAGGTCCGGCTACACCTTC. Translation gives CASSPALEPRSGYTF.